This is a list of T cell receptor beta chains from one sample in a study of molecular identifiers for immune sequencing clone quantification. TCRdb analysed the PCR reads with MiXCR anew, one entry per CDR3 protein. The sample includes a few hundred thousand distinct CDR3 sequences, roughly 26% of them seen just once. What was sequenced was naive CD8+ T cells from blood, with Jurkat cell RNA spiked in. The source is a human donor in good health. Some libraries in this study had Jurkat cell RNA spiked in. CDR3s include the opening cysteine and the closing phenylalanine or tryptophan. The D gene is left open where the match is weak. For some rows the clone size is stated as once, few or many, or as a class when expanded; others skip it.

v_call: TRBV27; j_call: TRBJ2-5; clone_size: .; d_call: TRBD2; cdr3_nt: TGTGCCAGCAGTCTCATAGCGGGGGGGCAAGAGACCCAGTACTTC; cdr3_aa: CASSLIAGGQETQYF
v_call: TRBV20-1; j_call: TRBJ1-6; clone_size: .; d_call: .; cdr3_nt: TGCAGTGCTAGGGAGGAGACGGGATTGGGGTCACCCCTCCACTTT; cdr3_aa: CSAREETGLGSPLHF
v_call: TRBV7-9; j_call: TRBJ2-7; clone_size: few; d_call: TRBD1; cdr3_nt: TGTGCCAGCAGCGCCCCCGGGACAGCTTACTACGAGCAGTACTTC; cdr3_aa: CASSAPGTAYYEQYF
v_call: TRBV4-1; j_call: TRBJ2-7; clone_size: .; d_call: .; cdr3_nt: TGCCCCCGCAGCCCCCCTCTAAGGCCCAACGAGCAGTACTTC; cdr3_aa: CPRSPPLRPNEQYF
v_call: TRBV7-9; j_call: TRBJ2-7; clone_size: many; d_call: .; cdr3_nt: TGTGCCAGCAGCGCCCGGGACATCGCCTACGAGCAGTACTTC; cdr3_aa: CASSARDIAYEQYF
v_call: TRBV12-3/TRBV12-4; j_call: TRBJ2-3; clone_size: few; d_call: .; cdr3_nt: TGTGCCAGCAACGGGCATTACACAGATACGCAGTATTTT; cdr3_aa: CASNGHYTDTQYF
v_call: TRBV5-3; j_call: TRBJ2-2; clone_size: .; d_call: .; cdr3_nt: TGTGCCAGCAACCAACGGGAGTTTGCCGGGGAGCTGTTTTTT; cdr3_aa: CASNQREFAGELFF
v_call: TRBV4-3; j_call: TRBJ2-5; clone_size: .; d_call: .; cdr3_nt: TGCGCCAGCAGCCAAGATCTGAGCCACCCTCTTGAGACCCAGTACTTC; cdr3_aa: CASSQDLSHPLETQYF
v_call: TRBV27; j_call: TRBJ2-3; clone_size: few; d_call: .; cdr3_nt: TGTGCCAGCCTTGGGCCCGGGGGGCGGGGAGATACGCAGTATTTT; cdr3_aa: CASLGPGGRGDTQYF
v_call: TRBV7-9; j_call: TRBJ2-1; clone_size: .; d_call: .; cdr3_nt: TGTGCCAGCAGCCGTTCCGCCTACAGTGAGCAGTTCTTC; cdr3_aa: CASSRSAYSEQFF
v_call: TRBV2; j_call: TRBJ2-7; clone_size: few; d_call: TRBD2; cdr3_nt: TGTGCCAGCAGAGGGATGCAGGGGCGCGTTACCGGGACTAGCACCTACGAGCAGTACTTC; cdr3_aa: CASRGMQGRVTGTSTYEQYF
v_call: TRBV7-9; j_call: TRBJ1-4; clone_size: .; d_call: TRBD1; cdr3_nt: TGTGCCAGCAGCAACGGGACAGGGCATGAAAAACTGTTTTTT; cdr3_aa: CASSNGTGHEKLFF
v_call: TRBV4-2; j_call: TRBJ1-1; clone_size: many; d_call: TRBD1; cdr3_nt: TGTGCCAGCAGCCACGGACAGGGATCCACTGAAGCTTTCTTT; cdr3_aa: CASSHGQGSTEAFF
v_call: TRBV11-3; j_call: TRBJ2-3; clone_size: .; d_call: TRBD1; cdr3_nt: TGTGCCAGCAGCTACTCCGACAGGGGAAATACGCAGTATTTT; cdr3_aa: CASSYSDRGNTQYF
v_call: TRBV11-3; j_call: TRBJ2-1; clone_size: .; d_call: TRBD1; cdr3_nt: TGTGCCAGCAGCTGGGCGAAGACAGGGGTCGATGAGCAGTTCTTC; cdr3_aa: CASSWAKTGVDEQFF
v_call: TRBV7-9; j_call: TRBJ1-2; clone_size: .; d_call: .; cdr3_nt: TGTGCCAGCAGGGGGCGGGAAGTAGATGGCTACACCTTC; cdr3_aa: CASRGREVDGYTF
v_call: TRBV27; j_call: TRBJ1-1; clone_size: few; d_call: TRBD1; cdr3_nt: TGTGCCAGCAGAGACAGGGGGGTTAGCACTGAAGCTTTCTTT; cdr3_aa: CASRDRGVSTEAFF
v_call: TRBV5-4; j_call: TRBJ2-3; clone_size: .; d_call: TRBD2; cdr3_nt: TGTGCCAGCAGCTTGGCCAGCGGGAGTGTTACAGATACGCAGTATTTT; cdr3_aa: CASSLASGSVTDTQYF
v_call: TRBV10-3; j_call: TRBJ2-7; clone_size: .; d_call: TRBD2; cdr3_nt: TGTGCCATCAGTGAGTCGAATTTACTAGCGGATTCCTACGAGCAGTACTTC; cdr3_aa: CAISESNLLADSYEQYF
v_call: TRBV5-3; j_call: TRBJ1-1; clone_size: .; d_call: .; cdr3_nt: TGTGCCAGCAGCACTGCGGGCGGAACTGAAGCTTTCTTT; cdr3_aa: CASSTAGGTEAFF
v_call: TRBV13; j_call: TRBJ1-1; clone_size: .; d_call: .; cdr3_nt: TGTGCCAGCAGCTTAATCGGCTCTACGAGCACTGAAGCTTTCTTT; cdr3_aa: CASSLIGSTSTEAFF
v_call: TRBV19; j_call: TRBJ2-1; clone_size: many; d_call: .; cdr3_nt: TGTGCCAGTAGTATAGAGGGGAGCTCCTACAATGAGCAGTTCTTC; cdr3_aa: CASSIEGSSYNEQFF
v_call: TRBV20-1; j_call: TRBJ2-3; clone_size: many; d_call: .; cdr3_nt: TGCAGTGCTAGACCCGGCAGGACAACAATTAGCACAGATACGCAGTATTTT; cdr3_aa: CSARPGRTTISTDTQYF
v_call: TRBV7-9; j_call: TRBJ1-1; clone_size: many; d_call: .; cdr3_nt: TGTGCCAGCAGCTTAGGGGGACAACACACTGAAGCTTTCTTT; cdr3_aa: CASSLGGQHTEAFF
v_call: TRBV3-1; j_call: TRBJ1-5; clone_size: .; d_call: .; cdr3_nt: TGTGCCAGCAGCCAGTCTAGATTCAATCAGCCCCAGCATTTT; cdr3_aa: CASSQSRFNQPQHF
v_call: TRBV20-1; j_call: TRBJ2-3; clone_size: few; d_call: .; cdr3_nt: TGCAGTGCTAGAGATATGTACAGCACAGATACGCAGTATTTT; cdr3_aa: CSARDMYSTDTQYF
v_call: TRBV12-3/TRBV12-4; j_call: TRBJ2-7; clone_size: .; d_call: .; cdr3_nt: TGTGCCAGCAGTTTGAGGTACTACTCTTTAAGCGACTACGAGCAGTACTTC; cdr3_aa: CASSLRYYSLSDYEQYF
v_call: TRBV4-3; j_call: TRBJ2-6; clone_size: .; d_call: .; cdr3_nt: TGCGCCAGCAGCCAAGAATGGGGGTTCCTCTCTGGGGCCAACGTCCTGACTTTC; cdr3_aa: CASSQEWGFLSGANVLTF
v_call: TRBV19; j_call: TRBJ1-2; clone_size: few; d_call: .; cdr3_nt: TGTGCCAGTACGCCCCGGGCAGGGGTCTTCCTCGTAGACACCTTC; cdr3_aa: CASTPRAGVFLVDTF
v_call: TRBV6-5; j_call: TRBJ2-5; clone_size: .; d_call: TRBD2; cdr3_nt: TGTGCCAGCAGTTTACTTAGCGGGGGGGCGGAAGGGACCCAGTACTTC; cdr3_aa: CASSLLSGGAEGTQYF
v_call: TRBV13; j_call: TRBJ2-7; clone_size: many; d_call: .; cdr3_nt: TGTGCCAGCAGCCCCCGGACGGATAGCTCCTACGAGCAGTACTTC; cdr3_aa: CASSPRTDSSYEQYF
v_call: TRBV19; j_call: TRBJ2-7; clone_size: .; d_call: .; cdr3_nt: TGTGCCTTCTACCCCAGGGGCTACTACGAGCAGTACTTC; cdr3_aa: CAFYPRGYYEQYF
v_call: TRBV30; j_call: TRBJ1-1; clone_size: .; d_call: .; cdr3_nt: TGTGCCTGGAGTTCCCATCCGGCCTGTACGTTCCCCGCTGCAGCGTTGTTT; cdr3_aa: CAWSSHPACTFPAAALF
v_call: TRBV7-9; j_call: TRBJ2-3; clone_size: many; d_call: .; cdr3_nt: TGTGCCAGCAGCCCCCCACGGGGCGATACGCAGTATTTT; cdr3_aa: CASSPPRGDTQYF
v_call: TRBV24-1; j_call: TRBJ2-3; clone_size: .; d_call: .; cdr3_nt: TGTGCCACCAGTGATTGGGGTGCGACGCAGTATTTT; cdr3_aa: CATSDWGATQYF
v_call: TRBV13; j_call: TRBJ1-1; clone_size: .; d_call: .; cdr3_nt: TGTGCCGGCAGCTTAGGGATCCCAATGAACACTGAAGCTTTCTTT; cdr3_aa: CAGSLGIPMNTEAFF
v_call: TRBV9; j_call: TRBJ2-7; clone_size: .; d_call: TRBD1; cdr3_nt: TGTGCCAGCAGCGTAGGGGGTCAGGGGGCGAGCGAGCAGTACTTC; cdr3_aa: CASSVGGQGASEQYF
v_call: TRBV7-9; j_call: TRBJ1-4; clone_size: few; d_call: .; cdr3_nt: TGTGCCAGCAGCCACTATGGGGTTTCTAATGAAAAACTGTTTTTT; cdr3_aa: CASSHYGVSNEKLFF
v_call: TRBV24-1; j_call: TRBJ2-3; clone_size: many; d_call: .; cdr3_nt: TGTGCCACCAGTGATCCCCTCGACGGAAGGGAGCCAGATACGCAGTATTTT; cdr3_aa: CATSDPLDGREPDTQYF
v_call: TRBV28; j_call: TRBJ2-7; clone_size: once; d_call: TRBD2; cdr3_nt: TGTGCCAGCAGTTTATCTCCTAGCGGGTCCCCCGAGCAGTACTTC; cdr3_aa: CASSLSPSGSPEQYF
v_call: TRBV7-9; j_call: TRBJ1-1; clone_size: few; d_call: .; cdr3_nt: TGTGCCAGCAGCTTCTCACAGGAAGCTTTCTTT; cdr3_aa: CASSFSQEAFF
v_call: TRBV4-1; j_call: TRBJ1-1; clone_size: many; d_call: TRBD1; cdr3_nt: TGCGCCAGCAGCCAAAGCCCAGGGGGAGGGACTGAAGCTTTCTTT; cdr3_aa: CASSQSPGGGTEAFF